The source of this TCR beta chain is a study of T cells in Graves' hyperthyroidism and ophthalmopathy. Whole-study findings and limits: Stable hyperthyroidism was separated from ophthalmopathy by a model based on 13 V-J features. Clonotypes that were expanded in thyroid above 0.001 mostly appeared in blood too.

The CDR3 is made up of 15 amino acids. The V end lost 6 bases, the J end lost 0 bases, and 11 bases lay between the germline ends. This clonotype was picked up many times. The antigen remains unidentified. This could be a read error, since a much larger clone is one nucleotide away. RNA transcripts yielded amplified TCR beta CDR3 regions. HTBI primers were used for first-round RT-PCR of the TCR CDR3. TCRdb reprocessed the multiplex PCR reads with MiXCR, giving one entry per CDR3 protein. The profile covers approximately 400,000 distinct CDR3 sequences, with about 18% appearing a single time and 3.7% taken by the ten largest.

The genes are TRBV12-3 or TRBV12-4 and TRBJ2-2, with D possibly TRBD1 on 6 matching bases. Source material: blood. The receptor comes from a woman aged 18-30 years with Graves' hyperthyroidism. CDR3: CASSPGHANTGELFF. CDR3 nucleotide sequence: TGTGCCAGCAGCCCGGGACACGCGAACACCGGGGAGCTGTTTTTT.